The source of this T cell receptor beta chain is a study of identical twins. Broader study findings: Donors were not followed over many years; analysis was cross-sectional.

TCRdb re-called the 5' RACE reads with MiXCR, one entry per CDR3 protein. Of some 900,000 distinct CDR3 sequences listed, approximately 13% are singletons. This clonotype came up many times. What it binds is unknown. The same sample was also studied in work on yellow fever vaccine responses in identical twins.

This clonotype was obtained from a woman aged 18-29 years in good health. The sequencing sample was made of PBMCs.

The CDR3 sequence: CASSQRVGTVNQPQHF. The CDR3 DNA follows: TGTGCCAGCAGCCAACGAGTTGGGACGGTCAATCAGCCCCAGCATTTT. J is TRBJ1-5 and V is TRBV12-3 or TRBV12-4; weak D call: TRBD1 (5 bases). CDR3 size: 16 residues. With 6 bases removed from V and 3 bases from J, the gap between germline ends came to 18 bases.